The source of this T cell receptor (beta chain) is a study of shared clonotypes between healthy human individuals. The CDR3 runs 15 residues. Unmatched junction bases numbered 7, after V lost 5 bases and J lost 4 bases. The germline V gene has CDR1 SGHAT and CDR2 FQNNGV. Only in-frame clones appear in the TCRdb table, and some are missing; sequencing was by immunoSEQ multiplex PCR. Here the sample spans hundreds of thousands of clones, 72% being singletons. This receptor was identified in a woman aged 30 to 39 in good health. The sample was memory CD4+ T cells sorted from blood. Subset in this sample: CD45RA-negative fraction. The chain employs TRBV11-2 and TRBJ1-2, with TRBD1 matching 10 bases. The CDR3: CASSQGQGMFYGYTF. The CDR3 region has the DNA TGTGCCAGCAGCCAGGGACAGGGGATGTTCTATGGCTACACCTTC.